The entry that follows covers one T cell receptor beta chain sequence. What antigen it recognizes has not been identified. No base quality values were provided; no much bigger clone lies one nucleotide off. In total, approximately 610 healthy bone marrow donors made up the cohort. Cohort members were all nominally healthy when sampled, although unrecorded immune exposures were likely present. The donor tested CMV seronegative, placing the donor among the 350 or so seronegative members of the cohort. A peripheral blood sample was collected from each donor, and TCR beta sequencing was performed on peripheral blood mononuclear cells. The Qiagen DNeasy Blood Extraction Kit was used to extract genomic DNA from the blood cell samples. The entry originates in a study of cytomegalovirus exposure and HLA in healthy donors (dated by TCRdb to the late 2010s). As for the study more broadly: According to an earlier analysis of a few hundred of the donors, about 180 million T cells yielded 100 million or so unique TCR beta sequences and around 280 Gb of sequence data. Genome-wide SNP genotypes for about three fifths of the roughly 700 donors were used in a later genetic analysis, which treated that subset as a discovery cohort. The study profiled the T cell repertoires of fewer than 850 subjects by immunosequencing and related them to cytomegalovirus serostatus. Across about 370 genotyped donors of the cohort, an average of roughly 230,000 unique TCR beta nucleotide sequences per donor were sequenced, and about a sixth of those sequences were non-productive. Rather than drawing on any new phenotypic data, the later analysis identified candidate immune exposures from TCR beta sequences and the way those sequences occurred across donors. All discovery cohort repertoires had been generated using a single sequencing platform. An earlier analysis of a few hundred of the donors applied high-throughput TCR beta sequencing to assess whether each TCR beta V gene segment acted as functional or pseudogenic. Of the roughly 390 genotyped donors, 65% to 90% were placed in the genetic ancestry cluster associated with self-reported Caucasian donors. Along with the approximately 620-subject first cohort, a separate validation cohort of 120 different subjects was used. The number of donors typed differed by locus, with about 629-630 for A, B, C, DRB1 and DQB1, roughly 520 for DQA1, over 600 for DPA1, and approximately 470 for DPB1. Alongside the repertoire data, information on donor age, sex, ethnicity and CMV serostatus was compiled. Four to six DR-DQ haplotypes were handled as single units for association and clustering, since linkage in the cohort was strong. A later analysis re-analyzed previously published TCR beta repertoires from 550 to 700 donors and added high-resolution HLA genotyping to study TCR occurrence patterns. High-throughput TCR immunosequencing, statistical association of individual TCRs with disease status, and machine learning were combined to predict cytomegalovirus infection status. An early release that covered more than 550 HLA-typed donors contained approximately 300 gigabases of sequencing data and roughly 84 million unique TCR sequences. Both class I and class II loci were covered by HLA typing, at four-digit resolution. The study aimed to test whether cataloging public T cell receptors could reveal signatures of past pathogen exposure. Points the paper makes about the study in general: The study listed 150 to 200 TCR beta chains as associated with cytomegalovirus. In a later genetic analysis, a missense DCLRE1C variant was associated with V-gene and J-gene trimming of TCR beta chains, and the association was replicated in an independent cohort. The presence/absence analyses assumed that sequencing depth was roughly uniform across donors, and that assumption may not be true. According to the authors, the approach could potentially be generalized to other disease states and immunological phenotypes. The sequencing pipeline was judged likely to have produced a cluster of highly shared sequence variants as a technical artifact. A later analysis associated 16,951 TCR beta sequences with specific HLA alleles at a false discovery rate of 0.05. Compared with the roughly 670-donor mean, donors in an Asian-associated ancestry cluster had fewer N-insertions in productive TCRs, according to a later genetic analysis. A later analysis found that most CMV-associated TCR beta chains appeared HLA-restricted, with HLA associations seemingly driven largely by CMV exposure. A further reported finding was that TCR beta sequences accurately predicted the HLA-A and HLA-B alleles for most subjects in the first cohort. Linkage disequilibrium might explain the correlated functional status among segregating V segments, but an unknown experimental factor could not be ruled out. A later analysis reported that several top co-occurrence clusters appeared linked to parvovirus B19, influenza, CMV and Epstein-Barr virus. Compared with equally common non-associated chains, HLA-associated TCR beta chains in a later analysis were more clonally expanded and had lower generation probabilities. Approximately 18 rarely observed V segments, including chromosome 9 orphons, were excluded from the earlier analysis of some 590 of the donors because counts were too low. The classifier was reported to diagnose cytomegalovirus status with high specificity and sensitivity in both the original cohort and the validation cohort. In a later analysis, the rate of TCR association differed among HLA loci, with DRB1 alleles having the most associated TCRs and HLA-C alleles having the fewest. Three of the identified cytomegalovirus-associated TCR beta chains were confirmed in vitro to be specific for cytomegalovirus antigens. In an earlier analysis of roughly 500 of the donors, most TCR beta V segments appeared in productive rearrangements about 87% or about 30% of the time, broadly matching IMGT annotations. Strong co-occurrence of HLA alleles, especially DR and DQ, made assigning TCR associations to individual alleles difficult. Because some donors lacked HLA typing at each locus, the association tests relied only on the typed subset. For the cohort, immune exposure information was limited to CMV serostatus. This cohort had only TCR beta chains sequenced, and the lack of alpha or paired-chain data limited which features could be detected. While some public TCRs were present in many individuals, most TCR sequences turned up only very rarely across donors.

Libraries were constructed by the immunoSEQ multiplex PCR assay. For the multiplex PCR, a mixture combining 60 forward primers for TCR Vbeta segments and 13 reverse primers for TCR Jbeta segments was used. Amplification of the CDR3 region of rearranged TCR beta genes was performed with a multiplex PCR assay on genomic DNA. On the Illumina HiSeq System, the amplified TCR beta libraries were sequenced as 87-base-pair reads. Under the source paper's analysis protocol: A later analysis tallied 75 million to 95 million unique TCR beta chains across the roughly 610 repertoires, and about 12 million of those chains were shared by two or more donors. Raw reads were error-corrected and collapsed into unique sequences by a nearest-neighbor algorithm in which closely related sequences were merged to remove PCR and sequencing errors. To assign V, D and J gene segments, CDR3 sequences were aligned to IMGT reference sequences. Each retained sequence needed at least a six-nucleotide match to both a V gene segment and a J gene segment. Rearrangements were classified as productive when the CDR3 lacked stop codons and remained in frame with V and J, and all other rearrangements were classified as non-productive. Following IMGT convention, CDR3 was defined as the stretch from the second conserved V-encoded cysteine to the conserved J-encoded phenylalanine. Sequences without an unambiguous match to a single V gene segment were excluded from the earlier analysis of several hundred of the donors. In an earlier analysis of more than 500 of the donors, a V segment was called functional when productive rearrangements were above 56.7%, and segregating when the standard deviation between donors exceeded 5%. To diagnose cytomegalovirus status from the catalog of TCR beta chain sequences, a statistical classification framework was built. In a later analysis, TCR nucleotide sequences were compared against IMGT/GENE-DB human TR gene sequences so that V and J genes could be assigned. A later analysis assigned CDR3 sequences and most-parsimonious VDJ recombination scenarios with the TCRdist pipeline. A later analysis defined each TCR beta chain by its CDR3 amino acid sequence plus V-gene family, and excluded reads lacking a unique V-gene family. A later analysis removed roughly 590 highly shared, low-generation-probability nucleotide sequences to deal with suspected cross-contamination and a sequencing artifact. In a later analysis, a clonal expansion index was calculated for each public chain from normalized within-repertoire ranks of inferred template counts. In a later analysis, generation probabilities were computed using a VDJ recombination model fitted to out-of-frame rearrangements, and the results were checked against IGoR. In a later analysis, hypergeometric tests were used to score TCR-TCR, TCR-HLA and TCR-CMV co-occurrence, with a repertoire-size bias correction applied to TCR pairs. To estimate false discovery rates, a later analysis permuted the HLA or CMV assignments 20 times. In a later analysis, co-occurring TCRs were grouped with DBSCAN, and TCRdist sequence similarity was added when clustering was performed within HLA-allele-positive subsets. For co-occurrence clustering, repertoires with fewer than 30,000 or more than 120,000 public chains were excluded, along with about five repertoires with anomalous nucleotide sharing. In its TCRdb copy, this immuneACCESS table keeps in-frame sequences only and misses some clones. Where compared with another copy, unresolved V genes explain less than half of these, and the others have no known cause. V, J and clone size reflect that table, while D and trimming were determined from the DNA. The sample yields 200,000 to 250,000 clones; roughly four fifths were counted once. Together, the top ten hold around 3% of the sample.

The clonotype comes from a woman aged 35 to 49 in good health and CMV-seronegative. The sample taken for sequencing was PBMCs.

The CDR3 corresponds to CASSQEMREQYF. The sequence in DNA is TGTGCCAGCAGCCAAGAGATGAGGGAGCAGTACTTC. Recombination linked TRBV4-2 to TRBJ2-7, with the D gene call left open. The germline V gene specifies LGHNA as CDR1 and YNFKEQ as CDR2. Spanning cysteine to phenylalanine, the CDR3 consists of 12 amino acids. This entry keeps only the CDR3 DNA: 36 bases, framed from base 1. The V end loses 0 bases and the J end loses 7 bases, and a stretch of 7 bases separates them.